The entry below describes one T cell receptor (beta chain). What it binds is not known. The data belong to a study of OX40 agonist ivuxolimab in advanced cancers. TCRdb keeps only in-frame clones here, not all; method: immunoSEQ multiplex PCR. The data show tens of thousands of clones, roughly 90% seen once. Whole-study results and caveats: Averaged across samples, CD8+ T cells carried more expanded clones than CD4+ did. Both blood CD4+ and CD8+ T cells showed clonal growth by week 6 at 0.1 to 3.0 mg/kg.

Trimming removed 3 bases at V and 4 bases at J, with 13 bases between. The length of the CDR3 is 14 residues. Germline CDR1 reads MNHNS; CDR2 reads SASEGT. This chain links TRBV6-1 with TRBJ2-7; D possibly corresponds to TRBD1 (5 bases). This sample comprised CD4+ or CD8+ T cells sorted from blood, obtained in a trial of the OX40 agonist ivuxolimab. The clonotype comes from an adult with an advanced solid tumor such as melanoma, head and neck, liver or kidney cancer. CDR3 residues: CASSDRVPPYEQYF. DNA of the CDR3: TGTGCCAGCAGTGACAGGGTCCCCCCTTACGAGCAGTACTTC.